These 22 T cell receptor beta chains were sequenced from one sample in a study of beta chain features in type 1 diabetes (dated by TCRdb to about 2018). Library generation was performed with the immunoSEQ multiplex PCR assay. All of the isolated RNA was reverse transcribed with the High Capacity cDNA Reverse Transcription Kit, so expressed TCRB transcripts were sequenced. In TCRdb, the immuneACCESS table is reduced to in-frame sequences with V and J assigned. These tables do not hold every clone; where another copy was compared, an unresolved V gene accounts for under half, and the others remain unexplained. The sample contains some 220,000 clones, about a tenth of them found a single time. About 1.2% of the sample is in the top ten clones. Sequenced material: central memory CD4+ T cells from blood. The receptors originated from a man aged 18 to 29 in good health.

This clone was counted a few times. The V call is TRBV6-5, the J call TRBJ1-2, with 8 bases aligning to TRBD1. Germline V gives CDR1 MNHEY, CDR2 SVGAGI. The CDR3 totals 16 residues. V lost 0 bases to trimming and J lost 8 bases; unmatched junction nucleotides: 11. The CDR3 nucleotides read TGTGCCAGCAGTTACTCACCAGGACAGGGCCCCCCGGGCTACACCTTC. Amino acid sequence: CASSYSPGQGPPGYTF.

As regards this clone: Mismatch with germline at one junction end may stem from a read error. CDR3 protein: CATSGRGDGTDIQYF. CDR3 sequence (DNA): TGTGCCACCAGTGGCAGGGGGGACGGAACGGACATTCAGTACTTC. The rearrangement joins TRBV10-3 to TRBJ2-4; weak D call: TRBD1 (7 bases). Germline V gene data show CDR1 as ENHRY and CDR2 as SYGVKD. This CDR3 is built from 15 residues.

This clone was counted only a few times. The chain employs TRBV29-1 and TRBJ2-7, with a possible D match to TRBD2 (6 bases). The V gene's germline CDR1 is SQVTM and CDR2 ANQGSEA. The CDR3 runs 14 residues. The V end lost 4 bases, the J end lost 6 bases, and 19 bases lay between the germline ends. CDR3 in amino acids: CSVGVGPPRGEQYF. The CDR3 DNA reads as TGCAGCGTTGGAGTAGGACCTCCGCGGGGCGAGCAGTACTTC.

The CDR3 loop is CATSSNTEAFF. The CDR3 bases are TGTGCCACCAGCAGTAACACTGAAGCTTTCTTT. V gene TRBV15 combines with J gene TRBJ1-1, with D uncertain. This CDR3 is 11 amino acids long. The V gene's germline CDR1 is LNHNV and CDR2 YYDKDF (reference sequence). With 3 bases removed from V and 2 bases from J, the gap between germline ends came to 1 base.

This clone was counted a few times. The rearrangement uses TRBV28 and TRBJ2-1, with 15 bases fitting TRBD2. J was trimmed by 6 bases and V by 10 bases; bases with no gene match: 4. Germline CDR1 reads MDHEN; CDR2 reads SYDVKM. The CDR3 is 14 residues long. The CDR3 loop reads CAIWTSGRANEQFF. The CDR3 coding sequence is TGTGCCATCTGGACTAGCGGGAGGGCCAATGAGCAGTTCTTC.

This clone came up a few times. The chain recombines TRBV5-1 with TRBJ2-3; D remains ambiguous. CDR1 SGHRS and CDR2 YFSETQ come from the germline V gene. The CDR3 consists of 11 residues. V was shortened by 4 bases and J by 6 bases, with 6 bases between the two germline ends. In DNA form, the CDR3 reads TGCGCCAGCAGCGAACAGGATACGCAGTATTTT. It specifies CASSEQDTQYF.

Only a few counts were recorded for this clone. CDR3 region: CAFDSSGANVLTF. CDR3 nucleotide sequence: TGTGCCTTTGACAGCTCTGGGGCCAACGTCCTGACTTTC. J is TRBJ2-6 and V is TRBV30; maybe TRBD1 (5 bases). The CDR3 is 13 residues long. Germline V lookup: CDR1 GTSNPN, CDR2 SVGIG (reference sequence). Trimming took off 7 bases at V and 0 bases at J, with 7 bases between the two ends.

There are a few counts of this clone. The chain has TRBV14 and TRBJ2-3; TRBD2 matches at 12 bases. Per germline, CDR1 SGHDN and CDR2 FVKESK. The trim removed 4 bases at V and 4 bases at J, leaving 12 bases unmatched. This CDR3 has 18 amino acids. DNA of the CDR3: TGTGCCAGCAGCCCCCTGGACCGACTAGCGGGAGTATCAGATACGCAGTATTTT. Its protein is CASSPLDRLAGVSDTQYF. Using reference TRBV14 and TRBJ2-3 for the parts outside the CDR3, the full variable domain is EAGVTQFPSHSVIEKGQTVTLRCDPISGHDNLYWYRRVMGKEIKFLLHFVKESKQDESGMPNNRFLAERTGGTYSTLKVQPAELEDSGVYFCASSPLDRLAGVSDTQYFGPGTRLTVL.

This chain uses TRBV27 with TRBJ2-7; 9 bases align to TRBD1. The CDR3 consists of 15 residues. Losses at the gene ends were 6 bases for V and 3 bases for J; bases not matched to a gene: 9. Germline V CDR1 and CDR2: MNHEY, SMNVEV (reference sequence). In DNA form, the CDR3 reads TGTGCCAGCAGATTTTCCTTGACAGGGGGCTACGAGCAGTACTTC. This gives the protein CASRFSLTGGYEQYF.

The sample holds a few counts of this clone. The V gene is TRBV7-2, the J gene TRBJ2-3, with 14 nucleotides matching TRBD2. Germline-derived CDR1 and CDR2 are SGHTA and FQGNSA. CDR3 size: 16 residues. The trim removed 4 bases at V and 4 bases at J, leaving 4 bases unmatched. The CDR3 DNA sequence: TGTGCCAGCAGCTGGGGACTAGCGGGAGCCGCAGATACGCAGTATTTT. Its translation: CASSWGLAGAADTQYF. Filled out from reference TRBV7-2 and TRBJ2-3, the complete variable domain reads GAGVSQSPSNKVTEKGKDVELRCDPISGHTALYWYRQSLGQGLEFLIYFQGNSAPDKSGLPSDRFSAERTGGSVSTLTIQRTQQEDSAVYLCASSWGLAGAADTQYFGPGTRLTVL.

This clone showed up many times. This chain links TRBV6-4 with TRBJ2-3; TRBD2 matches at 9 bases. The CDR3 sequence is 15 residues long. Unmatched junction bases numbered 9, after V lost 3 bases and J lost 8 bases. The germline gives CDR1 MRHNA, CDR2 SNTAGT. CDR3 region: CASSESASGTGTQYF. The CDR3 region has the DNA TGTGCCAGCAGTGAATCGGCTAGCGGGACGGGTACGCAGTATTTT.

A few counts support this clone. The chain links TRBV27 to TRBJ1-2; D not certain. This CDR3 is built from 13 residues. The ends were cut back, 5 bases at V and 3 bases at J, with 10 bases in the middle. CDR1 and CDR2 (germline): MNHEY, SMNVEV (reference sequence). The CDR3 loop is CASSQEGYYGYTF. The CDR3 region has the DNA TGTGCCAGCAGTCAAGAGGGATACTATGGCTACACCTTC.

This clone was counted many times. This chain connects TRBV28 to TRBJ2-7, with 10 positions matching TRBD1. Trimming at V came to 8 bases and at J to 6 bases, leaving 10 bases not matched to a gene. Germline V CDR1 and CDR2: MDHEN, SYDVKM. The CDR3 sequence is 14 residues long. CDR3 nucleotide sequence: TGTGCCAGCTTCCCGCCCGGGACAGGGGCCGAGCAGTACTTC. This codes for CASFPPGTGAEQYF.

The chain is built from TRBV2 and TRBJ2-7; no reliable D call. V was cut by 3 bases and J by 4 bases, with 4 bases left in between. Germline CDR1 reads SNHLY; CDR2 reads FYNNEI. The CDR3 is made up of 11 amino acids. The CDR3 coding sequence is TGTGCCAGCAGTGAGCATTACGAGCAGTACTTC. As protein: CASSEHYEQYF.

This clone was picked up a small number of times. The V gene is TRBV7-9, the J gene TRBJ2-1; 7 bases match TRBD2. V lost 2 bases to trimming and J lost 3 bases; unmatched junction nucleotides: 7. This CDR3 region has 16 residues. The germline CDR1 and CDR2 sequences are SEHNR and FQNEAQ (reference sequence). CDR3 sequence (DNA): TGTGCCAGCAGCTTATCGCTAGCGGCTAGCTACAATGAGCAGTTCTTC. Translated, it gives CASSLSLAASYNEQFF.

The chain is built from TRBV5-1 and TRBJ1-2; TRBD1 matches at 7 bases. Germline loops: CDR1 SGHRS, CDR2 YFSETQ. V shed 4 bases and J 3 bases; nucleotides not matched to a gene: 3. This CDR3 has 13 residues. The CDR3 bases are TGCGCCAGCAGCCCAGGGGGTTACTATGGCTACACCTTC. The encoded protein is CASSPGGYYGYTF.

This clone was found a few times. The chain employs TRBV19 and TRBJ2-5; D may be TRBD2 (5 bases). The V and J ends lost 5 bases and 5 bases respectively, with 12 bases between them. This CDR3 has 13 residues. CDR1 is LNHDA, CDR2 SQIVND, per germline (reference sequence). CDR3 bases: TGTGCCAGTAGTGGACGAGGGCACGAGACCCAGTACTTC. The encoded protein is CASSGRGHETQYF.

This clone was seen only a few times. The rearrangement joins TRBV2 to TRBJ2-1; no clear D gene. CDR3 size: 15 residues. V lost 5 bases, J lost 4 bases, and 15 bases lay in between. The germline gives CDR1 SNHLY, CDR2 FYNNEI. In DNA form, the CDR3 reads TGTGCCAGCAGTTTTGCGACTGGTACTTACAATGAGCAGTTCTTC. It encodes CASSFATGTYNEQFF. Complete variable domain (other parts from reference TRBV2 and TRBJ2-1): EPEVTQTPSHQVTQMGQEVILRCVPISNHLYFYWYRQILGQKVEFLVSFYNNEISEKSEIFDDQFSVERPDGSNFTLKIRSTKLEDSAMYFCASSFATGTYNEQFFGPGTRLTVL.

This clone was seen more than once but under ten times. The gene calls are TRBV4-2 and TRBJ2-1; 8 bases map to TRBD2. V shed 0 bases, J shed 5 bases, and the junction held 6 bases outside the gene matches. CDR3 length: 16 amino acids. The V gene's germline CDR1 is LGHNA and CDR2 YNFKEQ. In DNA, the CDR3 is TGTGCCAGCAGCCAAGAGCATCAACTAGCGGACAATGAGCAGTTCTTC. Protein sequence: CASSQEHQLADNEQFF.

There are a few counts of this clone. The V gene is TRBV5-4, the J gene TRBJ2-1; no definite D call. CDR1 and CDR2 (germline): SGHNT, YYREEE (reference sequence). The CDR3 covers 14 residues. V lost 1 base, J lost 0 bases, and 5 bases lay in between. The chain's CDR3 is CASSLRVSYNEQFF. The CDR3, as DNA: TGTGCCAGCAGCTTGCGAGTCTCCTACAATGAGCAGTTCTTC.

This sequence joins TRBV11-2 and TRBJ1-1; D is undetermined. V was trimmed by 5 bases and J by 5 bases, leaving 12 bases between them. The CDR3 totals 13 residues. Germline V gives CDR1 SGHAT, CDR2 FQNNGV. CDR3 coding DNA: TGTGCCAGCAGCCCCTTCTTGACAACTGAAGCTTTCTTT. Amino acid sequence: CASSPFLTTEAFF.

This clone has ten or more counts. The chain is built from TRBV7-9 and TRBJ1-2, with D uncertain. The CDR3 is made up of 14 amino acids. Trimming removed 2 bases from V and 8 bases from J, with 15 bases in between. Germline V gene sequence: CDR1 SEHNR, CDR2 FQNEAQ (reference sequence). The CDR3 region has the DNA TGTGCCAGCAGCTTATCATTTACAGATAGGGGCTACACCTTC. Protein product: CASSLSFTDRGYTF.